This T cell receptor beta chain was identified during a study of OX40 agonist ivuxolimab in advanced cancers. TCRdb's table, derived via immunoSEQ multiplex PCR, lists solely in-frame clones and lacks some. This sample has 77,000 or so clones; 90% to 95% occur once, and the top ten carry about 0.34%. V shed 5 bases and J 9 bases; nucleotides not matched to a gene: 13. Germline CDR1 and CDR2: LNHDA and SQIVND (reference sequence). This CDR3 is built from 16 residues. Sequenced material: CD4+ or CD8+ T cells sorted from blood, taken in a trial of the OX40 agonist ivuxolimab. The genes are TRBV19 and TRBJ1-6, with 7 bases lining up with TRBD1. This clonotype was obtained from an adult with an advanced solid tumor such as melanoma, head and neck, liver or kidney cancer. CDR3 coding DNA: TGTGCCAGTAGTGCTACCAGGGGGGCGCGTCCTTCACCCCTCCACTTT. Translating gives CASSATRGARPSPLHF.